This TCR beta chain comes out of a study of beta chain features in type 1 diabetes. The isolated RNA, all of it, was reverse transcribed, so expressed TCRB transcripts were what got sequenced. Assay: immunoSEQ multiplex PCR; the TCRdb copy retains only in-frame clones and omits some. The table includes under 800,000 clones, about a sixth detected once. Per germline, CDR1 LGHNA and CDR2 YNFKEQ. With 3 bases clipped from V and 4 bases from J, the junction kept 7 bases outside the gene matches. The CDR3 runs 16 residues. This clone came up a few times. The sequenced sample consisted of naive CD4+ T cells from blood. This chain connects TRBV4-2 to TRBJ2-2, with 8 positions matching TRBD1. The TCR comes from a young man in good health. CDR3 residues: CASSHTDRGITGELFF. The DNA of the CDR3 is TGTGCCAGCAGCCATACCGACAGGGGTATCACCGGGGAGCTGTTTTTT.